Below are 5 T cell receptor beta chains sequenced from a single sample in a study of CD8+ T cells in alopecia areata. Treatment specified: oral pan-JAK inhibitor, 5-10 mg twice daily. RNA extraction was followed by reverse transcription into cDNA, which acted as the sequencing template. Sequencing used immunoSEQ multiplex PCR; TCRdb keeps in-frame clones, though not all of them. Here the sample spans approximately 280,000 clones, over 45% being singletons. The starting material was CD4+ T cells sorted from blood, obtained at week 24, from a patient treated with tofacitinib. These receptor sequences come from a human donor with alopecia areata.

Note on this clone: The sample has other DNA sequences that encode this CDR3 too. The J gene is TRBJ1-1, the V gene TRBV5-1; 7 positions match TRBD1. The CDR3 has 14 amino acids. Looked up from germline, CDR1 is SGHRS and CDR2 is YFSETQ. The ends lost 3 bases at V and 2 bases at J; junction bases unmatched: 4. CDR3 nucleotide sequence: TGCGCCAGCAGCTCGGGGACAGCAAACACTGAAGCTTTCTTT. It is translated as CASSSGTANTEAFF. Supplemented by reference TRBV5-1 and TRBJ1-1, the full variable domain reads KAGVTQTPRYLIKTRGQQVTLSCSPISGHRSVSWYQQTPGQGLQFLFEYFSETQRNKGNFPGRFSGRQFSNSRSEMNVSTLELGDSALYLCASSSGTANTEAFFGQGTRLTVV.

The table lists this clone with a few counts. J is TRBJ2-1 and V is TRBV10-3; possibly TRBD2 for D (6 bases). The CDR3 runs to 13 residues. Per the germline V gene, CDR1 is ENHRY and CDR2 is SYGVKD. V was cut by 7 bases and J by 4 bases, with 11 bases left in between. The CDR3 DNA reads TGTGCCATCACCCCGGGGGAGTACAATGAGCAGTTCTTC. It encodes CAITPGEYNEQFF.

This clone was observed a few times. The chain has TRBV30 and TRBJ2-4, with D possibly TRBD2 on 5 matching bases. The germline gives CDR1 GTSNPN, CDR2 SVGIG (reference sequence). The CDR3 spans 13 residues. V was cut by 3 bases and J by 6 bases, with 12 bases left in between. This CDR3 reads CAWSPYRGNIQYF. The CDR3 DNA reads as TGTGCCTGGAGCCCTTACCGGGGAAACATTCAGTACTTC.

On this clone itself: Distinct nucleotide sequences in the sample also encode this CDR3. The chain recombines TRBV19 with TRBJ2-1; D unclear. The V gene's germline CDR1 is LNHDA and CDR2 SQIVND (reference sequence). This CDR3 region has 12 residues. Trimming pared 4 bases from V and 3 bases from J, leaving 4 bases between. CDR3 DNA sequence: TGTGCCAGTAGTAGGGGCTACAATGAGCAGTTCTTC. The encoded protein is CASSRGYNEQFF.

The rearrangement joins TRBV30 to TRBJ1-1; 9 nucleotides align to TRBD1. This CDR3 has 15 residues. With 5 bases clipped from V and 4 bases from J, the junction kept 11 bases outside the gene matches. Germline V gene lookup returns CDR1 GTSNPN and CDR2 SVGIG (reference sequence). The CDR3 spells CAWRRDRVWSTEAFF. The CDR3, as DNA: TGTGCCTGGCGCCGGGACAGGGTTTGGAGCACTGAAGCTTTCTTT. Filled out from reference TRBV30 and TRBJ1-1, the complete variable domain reads SQTIHQWPATLVQPVGSPLSLECTVEGTSNPNLYWYRQAAGRGLQLLFYSVGIGQISSEVPQNLSASRPQDRQFILSSKKLLLSDSGFYLCAWRRDRVWSTEAFFGQGTRLTVV.